The present TCR beta chain was sequenced within a study of human T cells and chemical hapten exposure. TCRdb recomputed calls from the RACE reads with MiXCR, one row per CDR3 protein. The sample consists of more than 65,000 distinct CDR3 sequences, 6% to 9% of them appearing once. Time point denoted: patch test 1, 2 weeks after DPC sensitization. Sample treatment: therapeutic diphenylcyclopropenone sensitization with weekly scalp DPC. Germline assignment: CDR1 MNHEY and CDR2 SMNVEV (reference sequence). V was trimmed by 2 bases and J by 4 bases, leaving 8 bases between them. This CDR3 contains 13 residues. This clonotype was seen many times.

This TCR derives from a young woman with alopecia areata. Some clones in this sample may be carry-over from other donors' samples. V gene TRBV27 combines with J gene TRBJ2-5; D gene ambiguous. The specimen was whole blood, collected in connection with sensitization to the hapten diphenylcyclopropenone (DPC). This CDR3 is CASSLRQRETQYF. DNA of the CDR3: TGTGCCAGCAGTTTACGACAACGAGAGACCCAGTACTTC.